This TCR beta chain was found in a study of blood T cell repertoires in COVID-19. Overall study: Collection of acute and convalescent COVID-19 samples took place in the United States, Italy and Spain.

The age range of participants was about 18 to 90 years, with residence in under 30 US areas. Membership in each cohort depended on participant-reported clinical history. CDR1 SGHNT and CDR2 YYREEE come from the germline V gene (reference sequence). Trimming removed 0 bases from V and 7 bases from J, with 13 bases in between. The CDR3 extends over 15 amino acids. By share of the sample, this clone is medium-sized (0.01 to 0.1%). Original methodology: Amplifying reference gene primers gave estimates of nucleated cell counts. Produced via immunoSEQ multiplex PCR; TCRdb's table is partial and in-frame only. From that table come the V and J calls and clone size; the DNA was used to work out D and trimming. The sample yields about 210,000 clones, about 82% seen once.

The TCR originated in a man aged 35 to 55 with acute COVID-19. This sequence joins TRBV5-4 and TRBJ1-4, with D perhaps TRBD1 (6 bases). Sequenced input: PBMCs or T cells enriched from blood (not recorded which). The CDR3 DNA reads TGTGCCAGCAGCTTGGAAAAGGGGGTTGGTGAAAAACTGTTTTTT. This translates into CASSLEKGVGEKLFF.